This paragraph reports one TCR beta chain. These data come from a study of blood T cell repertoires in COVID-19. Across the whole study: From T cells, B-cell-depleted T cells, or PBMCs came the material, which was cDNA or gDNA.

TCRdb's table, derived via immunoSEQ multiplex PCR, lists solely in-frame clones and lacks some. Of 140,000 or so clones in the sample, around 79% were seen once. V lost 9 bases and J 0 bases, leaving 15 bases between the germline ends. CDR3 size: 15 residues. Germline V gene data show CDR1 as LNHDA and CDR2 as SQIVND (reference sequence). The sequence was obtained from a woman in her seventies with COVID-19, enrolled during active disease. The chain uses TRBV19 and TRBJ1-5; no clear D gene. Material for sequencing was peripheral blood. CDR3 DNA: TGTGCCAGCTCGATAGAATCGCATAGCAATCAGCCCCAGCATTTT. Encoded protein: CASSIESHSNQPQHF. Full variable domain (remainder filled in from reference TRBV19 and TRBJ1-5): DGGITQSPKYLFRKEGQNVTLSCEQNLNHDAMYWYRQDPGQGLRLIYYSQIVNDFQKGDIAEGYSVSREKKESFPLTVTSAQKNPTAFYLCASSIESHSNQPQHFGDGTRLSIL.